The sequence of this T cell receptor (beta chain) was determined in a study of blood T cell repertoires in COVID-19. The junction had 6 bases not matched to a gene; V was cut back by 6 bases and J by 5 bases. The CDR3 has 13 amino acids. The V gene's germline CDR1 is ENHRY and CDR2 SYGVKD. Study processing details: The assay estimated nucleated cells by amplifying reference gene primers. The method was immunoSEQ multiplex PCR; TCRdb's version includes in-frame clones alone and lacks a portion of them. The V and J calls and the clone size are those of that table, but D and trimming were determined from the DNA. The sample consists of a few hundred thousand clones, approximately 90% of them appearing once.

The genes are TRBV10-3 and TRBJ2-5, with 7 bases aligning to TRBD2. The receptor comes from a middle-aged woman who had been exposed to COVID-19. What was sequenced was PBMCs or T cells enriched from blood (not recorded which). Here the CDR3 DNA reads TGTGCCATCAGGGGGGGACTAAGCGAGACCCAGTACTTC. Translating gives CAIRGGLSETQYF.